This T cell receptor beta chain was documented in a study of cytomegalovirus exposure and HLA in healthy donors. Study-wide results and limits: Published work reported that the classifier diagnosed cytomegalovirus status with high specificity and sensitivity. According to the study, around 180 TCR beta chains were cytomegalovirus-associated.

The table came from immunoSEQ multiplex PCR; TCRdb's copy has only in-frame clones and leaves some out. The sample includes about 330,000 clones, roughly 89% of them seen just once. V lost 4 bases, J lost 0 bases, and 6 bases stayed unmatched. Germline V gene lookup returns CDR1 SGDLS and CDR2 YYNGEE. This CDR3 comprises 16 residues. As to this clone: Its antigen is still unknown.

The sample taken for sequencing was PBMCs. The chain employs TRBV9 and TRBJ2-2; 7 bases agree with TRBD2. The clonotype comes from a woman younger than 30 in good health and CMV-seronegative. CDR3 in amino acids: CASSWASGANTGELFF. The CDR3 coding sequence is TGTGCCAGCAGCTGGGCTAGCGGAGCGAACACCGGGGAGCTGTTTTTT.